Following are 3 T cell receptor beta chains from one sample sequenced in a study of blood T cell repertoires in COVID-19. Sequencing used immunoSEQ multiplex PCR; TCRdb keeps in-frame clones, though not all of them. This sample yields a few hundred thousand clones, of which approximately 86% are seen a single time; over 0.55% belongs to the top ten. The sample comprised peripheral blood. These receptor sequences come from a human donor in a cohort sampled during active COVID-19.

The chain carries TRBV10-3 and TRBJ1-1, with 11 bases matching TRBD1. V was pared by 6 bases and J by 1 base, with 1 base of the junction left unmatched. This CDR3 spans 14 amino acids. Germline-derived CDR1 and CDR2 are ENHRY and SYGVKD. The CDR3 DNA follows: TGTGCCATCAGGGGACAGGGGGGGAACACTGAAGCTTTCTTT. This translates into CAIRGQGGNTEAFF.

The V and J genes are TRBV7-2 and TRBJ1-5; 7 bases map to TRBD1. V lost 4 bases and J lost 0; bases outside the gene matches: 6. The CDR3 covers 16 residues. The germline CDR1 and CDR2 sequences are SGHTA and FQGNSA. In DNA form, the CDR3 reads TGTGCCAGCAGCTCACGACAGGGTAATAGCAATCAGCCCCAGCATTTT. Its protein product is CASSSRQGNSNQPQHF.

The chain employs TRBV7-8 and TRBJ2-7, with D maybe TRBD1 (6 bases). The CDR3 is 14 amino acids. The V end lost 3 bases, the J end lost 7 bases, and 16 bases lay between the germline ends. Germline CDR1 reads SGHVS; CDR2 reads FQNEAQ. Here the CDR3 reads CASSLWTEEWEQYF. CDR3 bases: TGTGCCAGCAGCTTGTGGACAGAGGAGTGGGAGCAGTACTTC.